This TCR beta chain was documented in a study of blood T cell repertoires in COVID-19. For the study at large: Samples taken during acute and convalescent COVID-19 were collected in the United States, Italy and Spain.

Seattle's cohort entered during active infection and was followed longitudinally. V gave up 3 bases and J gave up 2 bases, with 8 bases separating them. This CDR3 has 13 residues. Germline CDR1 MNHEY, CDR2 SMNVEV (reference sequence). TCRdb's table, derived via immunoSEQ multiplex PCR, lists solely in-frame clones and lacks some. This sample has under 300,000 clones, with approximately 86% found just once. The TCR was taken from a woman aged 65 to 85 with COVID-19, enrolled during active disease. Sequencing used peripheral blood. This chain uses TRBV27 with TRBJ2-7; TRBD1 is a possible D gene (5 bases). The CDR3 is CASSLTVTYEQYF. CDR3 DNA sequence: TGTGCCAGCAGTTTGACAGTAACCTACGAGCAGTACTTC.